What follows is one T cell receptor (beta chain) and its context. The record originates from a study of blood T cells in healthy people across ages. With a J-beta primer mix and a sample-barcoded 5' primer, a second PCR ran 7 to 11 cycles. MiXCR was run by TCRdb on the 5' RACE reads, yielding one entry per CDR3 protein. The data show more than 700,000 distinct CDR3 sequences, about 55% seen once. The CDR3 is 15 amino acids. V lost 5 bases and J lost 1, with 14 bases in between. Germline V CDR1 and CDR2: SEHNR, FQNEAQ (reference sequence). The rearrangement links TRBV7-9 to TRBJ1-1; D is undetermined. Sequenced: blood. This sequence was found in a man older than 75 in good health. The CDR3 loop reads CASSLLGSGNTEAFF. As DNA, the CDR3 is TGTGCCAGCAGCCTACTAGGTTCCGGGAACACTGAAGCTTTCTTT.